These 5 T cell receptor beta chains were all obtained from the same sample, sequenced in a study of shared clonotypes between healthy human individuals. Here immunoSEQ multiplex PCR was the method, and the copy in TCRdb shows in-frame clones only, minus some. The sample includes 850,000 to 1,200,000 clones, about 74% seen only once; the top ten take about 1.5%. The specimen was memory CD4+ T cells sorted from blood. Subset indicated: CD45RA-negative fraction. These receptors were obtained from a man aged 18 to 35 in good health.

The chain has TRBV30 and TRBJ2-7, with TRBD2 matching over 12 bases. Trimming took 5 bases from V and 4 from J; bases not matched to a gene: 6. Per germline, CDR1 GTSNPN and CDR2 SVGIG (reference sequence). This CDR3 spans 14 amino acids. As DNA, the CDR3 is TGTGCCTGGCGGAGGACTAGCGGGGCTTACGAGCAGTACTTC. Encoded protein: CAWRRTSGAYEQYF. The full variable domain, with the rest looked up from reference TRBV30 and TRBJ2-7, is SQTIHQWPATLVQPVGSPLSLECTVEGTSNPNLYWYRQAAGRGLQLLFYSVGIGQISSEVPQNLSASRPQDRQFILSSKKLLLSDSGFYLCAWRRTSGAYEQYFGPGTRLTVT.

This chain links TRBV10-1 with TRBJ2-2; tentative D call: TRBD1 (6 bases). The CDR3 consists of 15 residues. Germline V gives CDR1 WNHNN, CDR2 SYGVQD (reference sequence). V lost 5 bases, J lost 5 bases, and 15 bases lay in between. CDR3 residues: CASSLTGLGTGELFF. The CDR3 DNA reads as TGCGCCAGCAGTTTGACAGGCCTAGGGACCGGGGAGCTGTTTTTT.

J is TRBJ2-3 and V is TRBV4-1; 10 bases match TRBD2. This CDR3 is built from 15 residues. Germline loops: CDR1 MGHRA, CDR2 YSYEKL. The J segment lost 0 bases and the V segment lost 5 bases, leaving 2 bases of the junction unmatched. This CDR3 is CASSRTSGSTDTQYF. In DNA, the CDR3 is TGCGCCAGCAGCAGGACTAGCGGTAGCACAGATACGCAGTATTTT.

This chain connects TRBV29-1 to TRBJ1-1; TRBD1 matches at 8 bases. CDR3 length equals 14 residues. Germline V gene lookup returns CDR1 SQVTM and CDR2 ANQGSEA. V shed 5 bases and J 0 bases; nucleotides not matched to a gene: 5. CDR3 region: CSVSTGGMNTEAFF. In DNA, the CDR3 is TGCAGCGTTTCTACAGGGGGTATGAACACTGAAGCTTTCTTT.

The V and J genes are TRBV18 and TRBJ2-7; tentatively, D is TRBD1 (6 bases). The CDR3 has 18 amino acids. Trimming shortened V by 3 bases and J by 1 base, and 22 bases separated the two germline ends. CDR1 is KGHSH, CDR2 LQKENI, per germline. In DNA, the CDR3 is TGTGCCAGCTCACCGAACGCAGGGGATTGGGGGCTTTCCTACGAGCAGTACTTC. This translates into CASSPNAGDWGLSYEQYF.